The 18 T cell receptor beta chains in this list originate from one sample, sequenced in a study of long-term antiretroviral therapy in people with HIV. The immunoSEQ assay was v3.0, run at survey level. Only in-frame clones appear in the TCRdb table, and some are missing; sequencing was by immunoSEQ multiplex PCR. The sample has 20,000 to 25,000 clones, roughly 79% seen once. The sequencing here drew on unsorted PBMCs, taken 0.1 years before starting antiretroviral therapy. The source of these receptors is a man in his forties or fifties with HIV.

This clone turned up a few times. The chain joins TRBV7-9 to TRBJ2-4, with D perhaps assigned TRBD1 or TRBD2 (5 bases each). Germline V gene sequence: CDR1 SEHNR, CDR2 FQNEAQ (reference sequence). Trimming shortened V by 5 bases and J by 0 bases, and 11 bases separated the two germline ends. The CDR3 has 15 residues. DNA for the CDR3: TGTGCCAGCAGCCTGCGTGGGGGAGCCAAAAACATTCAGTACTTC. This gives the protein CASSLRGGAKNIQYF.

This clone occurred once. The chain combines TRBV7-2 with TRBJ2-1; D is undetermined. This CDR3 contains 15 residues. Trimming left V 5 bases short and J 4 bases short, with 15 bases between. Germline CDR1 is SGHTA and CDR2 is FQGNSA. CDR3 residues: CASSPLGSPYNEQFF. The CDR3 nucleotides read TGTGCCAGCAGCCCCCTGGGCTCACCATACAATGAGCAGTTCTTC. The variable domain in full, with the rest retrieved from reference TRBV7-2 and TRBJ2-1, is GAGVSQSPSNKVTEKGKDVELRCDPISGHTALYWYRQSLGQGLEFLIYFQGNSAPDKSGLPSDRFSAERTGGSVSTLTIQRTQQEDSAVYLCASSPLGSPYNEQFFGPGTRLTVL.

The rearrangement uses TRBV6-1 and TRBJ2-7, with 7 bases that match TRBD1. The germline V gene encodes CDR1 MNHNS and CDR2 SASEGT. V shed 5 bases, J shed 9 bases, and the junction held 13 bases outside the gene matches. CDR3 length: 14 amino acids. The CDR3 DNA sequence: TGTGCCAGCAGTCTCTTTGGACAGGCCCTTTTGCAGTACTTC. This gives the protein CASSLFGQALLQYF.

This chain joins TRBV19 and TRBJ2-1; D perhaps matches TRBD1 (5 bases). The germline V and J ends were trimmed by 4 bases and 0 bases, with 7 bases remaining between them. From germline, CDR1 is LNHDA and CDR2 SQIVND (reference sequence). The CDR3 is 14 amino acids. CDR3 residues: CASSRTSSYNEQFF. DNA of the CDR3: TGTGCCAGTAGTAGGACAAGCTCCTACAATGAGCAGTTCTTC.

A single count supports this clone. The CDR3 region is CASSLTGQGWDGYTF. In nucleotides, the CDR3 is TGTGCCAGCAGCTTGACGGGACAGGGGTGGGATGGCTACACCTTC. The chain has TRBV7-2 and TRBJ1-2, with 10 positions matching TRBD1. The CDR3 spans 15 residues. CDR1 and CDR2 from the germline V gene are SGHTA and FQGNSA. J lost 6 bases, V lost 3 bases, and 7 bases had no gene match.

The chain has TRBV18 and TRBJ2-1; TRBD1 agrees at 9 bases. V lost 6 bases to trimming and J lost 3 bases; unmatched junction nucleotides: 6. Germline CDR1 KGHSH, CDR2 LQKENI. The CDR3 totals 15 residues. The CDR3 sequence: CASSRGQGGYNEQFF. Written as DNA, the CDR3 is TGTGCCAGCTCGAGGGGACAGGGCGGCTACAATGAGCAGTTCTTC.

The rearrangement uses TRBV10-3 and TRBJ2-5, with 9 bases matching TRBD1. The CDR3 runs to 14 residues. V shed 6 bases and J 4 bases; nucleotides not matched to a gene: 6. Germline CDR1 ENHRY, CDR2 SYGVKD. CDR3 residues: CAIRPGQGGETQYF. The CDR3 DNA is TGTGCCATCAGGCCGGGACAGGGAGGAGAGACCCAGTACTTC.

This clone appeared once. The V call is TRBV7-9, the J call TRBJ2-3, with TRBD1 matching over 7 bases. In germline, CDR1 is SEHNR, CDR2 FQNEAQ (reference sequence). The trim removed 2 bases at V and 6 bases at J, leaving 8 bases unmatched. This CDR3 has 15 residues. CDR3 region: CASSLTGALRDTQYF. DNA for the CDR3: TGTGCCAGCAGCTTAACAGGGGCCCTCAGGGATACGCAGTATTTT.

V usage is TRBV27 and J usage is TRBJ2-5, with 9 bases that match TRBD2. The CDR3 totals 17 residues. CDR1 MNHEY and CDR2 SMNVEV come from the germline V gene (reference sequence). V lost 1 base to trimming and J lost 3 bases; unmatched junction nucleotides: 9. The CDR3 is CASSLWGSGSIKETQYF. CDR3 in DNA: TGTGCCAGCAGTTTATGGGGTAGCGGGAGTATCAAAGAGACCCAGTACTTC.

This clone was picked up a small number of times. The chain joins TRBV6-6 to TRBJ2-7, with 12 positions matching TRBD1. CDR1 MNHNY and CDR2 SVGAGI come from the germline V gene (reference sequence). Trimming removed 8 bases from V and 7 bases from J; junction bases left unmatched: 6. This CDR3 spans 13 amino acids. CDR3 DNA sequence: TGTGCCAGCGGAGGGACAGGGGGCTATGAGCAGTACTTC. Its translation: CASGGTGGYEQYF.

The genes are TRBV7-9 and TRBJ2-3; either TRBD1 or TRBD2 may supply D (5 bases each). Per the germline V gene, CDR1 is SEHNR and CDR2 is FQNEAQ (reference sequence). The CDR3 is made up of 15 amino acids. Trimming took 2 bases from V and 2 from J, leaving 11 bases between them. The CDR3 nucleotides are TGTGCCAGCAGCTTAATGGGGGTATACACAGATACGCAGTATTTT. It codes for CASSLMGVYTDTQYF. Looking up the rest from reference TRBV7-9 and TRBJ2-3 gives the full variable domain: DTGVSQNPRHKITKRGQNVTFRCDPISEHNRLYWYRQTLGQGPEFLTYFQNEAQLEKSRLLSDRFSAERPKGSFSTLEIQRTEQGDSAMYLCASSLMGVYTDTQYFGPGTRLTVL.

This chain connects TRBV5-5 to TRBJ1-4; D might be TRBD1 (5 bases). There are 15 residues in the CDR3. The V gene lost 5 bases and the J gene lost 0 bases, with 11 bases spanning the gap. Germline values: CDR1 SGHKS, CDR2 YYEKEE (reference sequence). CDR3 protein: CASRRGQATNEKLFF. CDR3 coding DNA: TGTGCCAGCAGACGAGGACAAGCAACTAATGAAAAACTGTTTTTT.

The rearrangement links TRBV5-5 to TRBJ1-2, with TRBD1 matching 10 bases. The CDR3 has 15 residues. Germline assignment: CDR1 SGHKS and CDR2 YYEKEE (reference sequence). The J segment lost 3 bases and the V segment lost 1 base, leaving 3 bases of the junction unmatched. The DNA for the CDR3 is TGTGCCAGCAGCTTGAGACAGGGGGCTGACTATGGCTACACCTTC. Its translation is CASSLRQGADYGYTF.

The V call is TRBV28, the J call TRBJ2-1, with D possibly TRBD2 on 6 matching bases. Germline values: CDR1 MDHEN, CDR2 SYDVKM. V dropped 4 bases and J dropped 0 bases, with 7 bases sitting between them. This CDR3 spans 14 amino acids. In nucleotides, the CDR3 is TGTGCCAGCAGTTGGGACTTCTCCTACAATGAGCAGTTCTTC. It yields the protein CASSWDFSYNEQFF.

V gene TRBV7-2 combines with J gene TRBJ1-2; 9 nucleotides align to TRBD1. This CDR3 has 12 amino acids. Looked up from germline, CDR1 is SGHTA and CDR2 is FQGNSA. After removal of 3 bases from V and 12 bases from J, the junction contained 5 bases not matched to a gene. The CDR3 nucleotides are TGTGCCAGCAGCTTTTGGACAGGGGCGGACACCTTC. Amino acids: CASSFWTGADTF.

The chain recombines TRBV28 with TRBJ2-7; TRBD1 agrees at 7 bases. The trim removed 6 bases at V and 3 bases at J, leaving 11 bases unmatched. Germline CDR1 MDHEN, CDR2 SYDVKM. The CDR3 extends over 15 amino acids. CDR3 bases: TGTGCCAGCAGCCACAGGGGACGTGGGGTCTACGAGCAGTACTTC. It is translated as CASSHRGRGVYEQYF.

The chain links TRBV5-1 to TRBJ1-1; D remains ambiguous. The CDR3 consists of 14 residues. CDR1 is SGHRS and CDR2 is YFSETQ in the germline V gene. Trimming stripped 0 bases from V and 0 bases from J, with 6 bases between. CDR3 coding DNA: TGCGCCAGCAGCTTGGCCACGGTGAACACTGAAGCTTTCTTT. Translating gives CASSLATVNTEAFF.

V is TRBV10-3 and J is TRBJ2-1, with 9 bases matching TRBD1. This CDR3 has 13 amino acids. CDR1 and CDR2 (germline): ENHRY, SYGVKD. The ends lost 6 bases at V and 8 bases at J; junction bases unmatched: 5. Here the CDR3 DNA reads TGTGCCATCAGGATGGACAGGGGCCATGAGCAGTTCTTC. It codes for CAIRMDRGHEQFF.